This TCR beta chain emerged from a study of blood T cell repertoires in COVID-19 (dated by TCRdb to 2020 to 2021). With regard to the full study: Samples from collaborators originated in the United States, Italy and Spain and spanned both the acute and convalescent phases of COVID-19. Deeply sampled blood TCRbeta repertoires from subjects exposed to, actively infected with, or recovered from COVID-19 were included in the dataset. The prospective study material was composed of cDNA or gDNA derived from T cells, B-cell-depleted T cells, or PBMCs. The samples were drawn from the first 160 participants of the ongoing ImmuneRACE study and from some 1,300 subjects provided by 6 global collaborators. The repertoires were released in a freely available public database intended as a resource for research on the immune response to SARS-CoV-2. Sample metadata almost always included a de-identified subject ID, COVID-19 status, age in years and sex. Where available, HLA class I and class II types were taken from metadata supplied by the sample provider and were not determined by assay-based typing. Broader findings and caveats from the paper: The quantity of clinical and demographic metadata differed by source and by participant and was supplied without curation.

In the prospective study, participants were roughly 18 to 95 years old, resided in about two dozen geographic areas of the United States, and were enrolled through a virtual design. To assign participants to cohorts, the prospective study relied on clinical history that participants themselves reported in a screening survey and a study questionnaire. Recovered participants in ImmuneRACE Cohort 3 were defined by two consecutive negative NP/OP PCR tests, clearance by a healthcare professional, or resolution of symptoms. In the prospective study, whole blood, serum and a nasopharyngeal or oropharyngeal swab were collected from each participant by mobile phlebotomists. Additional blood draws and questionnaires over an approximately 2-month period could optionally be provided by prospective study participants. Before DNA extraction, prospective study blood samples were shipped either frozen or at room temperature.

TCRbeta CDR3 regions were amplified from genomic DNA using the immunoSEQ Assay, a bias-controlled multiplex PCR. Regarding the original processing steps: Nucleated cell counts per sample were estimated from amplification of reference gene primers within the assay. Sequence reads were collapsed and filtered to measure the absolute abundance of every unique TCRbeta CDR3 rearrangement. For each sample, productive Simpson clonality was calculated as the square root of Simpson's diversity index over productive rearrangements. What TCRdb holds here is the immuneACCESS table cut down to in-frame rearrangements. Part of the clones is not present; checked against another copy, under half of the missing clones reflect an unresolved V gene, and the others are unexplained. V and J calls and clone size come straight from that table; D and trimming were deduced from the DNA. Here the sample has under 450,000 clones; around 87% occur a single time. Approximately 1.2% of the sample belongs to the ten largest clones.

A word on this clone: Its antigen is not yet known. Nothing much larger sits one base from this clone, and base qualities are not available.

The CDR3 runs 16 amino acids, cysteine and phenylalanine included. Only the CDR3 part of the read is kept: 48 bases, read in frame from the first base. V drops 4 bases and J drops 7 bases, leaving 20 bases in between. Taken from the germline V gene, the CDR1 and CDR2 loops are SGHTA and FQGNSA. Recombination joined TRBV7-2 with TRBJ1-3; TRBD1 is a weak D gene call, 5 bases matching. Specimen: PBMCs or T cells enriched from blood (not recorded which). This clonotype was obtained from a man aged 25 to 40 who had recovered from COVID-19. The DNA is as follows: TGTGCCAGCAGCTCCGTTTCAGGGAATTTCCTGAACACCATATATTTT. Its protein is CASSSVSGNFLNTIYF.